These T cell receptor beta chains were read from a single sample in a study of PD-1 blockade in classical Hodgkin lymphoma. Profiled with immunoSEQ multiplex PCR; TCRdb holds only in-frame clones, not every one. In the table there are 47,000 or so clones, about nine tenths of which are singletons. Sequences were obtained from peripheral blood mononuclear cells (PBMCs). The receptor source for this set is a human donor with classical Hodgkin lymphoma. CDR3s include the opening cysteine and the closing phenylalanine or tryptophan. D genes are given only for firm matches. Where a row states a size, it is once, few, many or the class of an expanded clone; other rows omit it.

V gene	D gene	clone size	J gene	CDR3 DNA	CDR3 protein
TRBV2	TRBD2	-	TRBJ2-3	TGTGCCAGCAGCGCTACTAGCGCGGAGGATACGCAGTATTTT	CASSATSAEDTQYF
TRBV19	-	-	TRBJ2-7	TGTGCCAGTAGTCCCTACCCCGTTTACGAGCAGTACTTC	CASSPYPVYEQYF
TRBV4-2	-	-	TRBJ2-1	TGTGCCAGCAGCCAACCTTACAATGAGCAGTTCTTC	CASSQPYNEQFF
TRBV10-2	TRBD2	few	TRBJ2-3	TGCGCCAGCTCAGCGGGGGTGAGCACAGATACGCAGTATTTT	CASSAGVSTDTQYF
TRBV5-1	-	once	TRBJ2-5	TGCGCCAGCAGCTTGCAGGGGCCCAGGAGGGAGACCCAGTACTTC	CASSLQGPRRETQYF
TRBV5-1	TRBD2	-	TRBJ2-2	TGCGCCAGCAGCACTAATAGCGGGAAGAACACCGGGGAGCTGTTTTTT	CASSTNSGKNTGELFF
TRBV7-3	-	-	TRBJ2-3	TGTGCCAGCAGCTTATCGGCTTCGACCACAGATACGCAGTATTTT	CASSLSASTTDTQYF
TRBV11-2	-	-	TRBJ2-5	TGTGCCAGCAGCTTAGGCAATCAAGAGACCCAGTACTTC	CASSLGNQETQYF
TRBV6-5	-	-	TRBJ1-1	TGTGCCAGCAGTTACTCGAGCGGCGGCGGCACTGAAGCTTTCTTT	CASSYSSGGGTEAFF
TRBV29-1	TRBD2	-	TRBJ2-1	TGCAGCGTCCGGGGGCCTAGCGGGAGGGCGGGCCCCTACAATGAGCAGTTCTTC	CSVRGPSGRAGPYNEQFF